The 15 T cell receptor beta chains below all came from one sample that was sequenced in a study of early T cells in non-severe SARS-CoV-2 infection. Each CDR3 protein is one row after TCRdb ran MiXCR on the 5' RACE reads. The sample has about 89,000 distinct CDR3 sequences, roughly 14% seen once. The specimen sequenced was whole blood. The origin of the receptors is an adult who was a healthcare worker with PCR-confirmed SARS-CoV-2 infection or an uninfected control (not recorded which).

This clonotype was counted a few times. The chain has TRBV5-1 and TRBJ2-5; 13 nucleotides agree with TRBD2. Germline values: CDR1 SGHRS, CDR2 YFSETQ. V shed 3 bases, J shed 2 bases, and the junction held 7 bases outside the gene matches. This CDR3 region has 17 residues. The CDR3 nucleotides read TGCGCCAGCAGCTCGGGACTAGCGGGGACGAGGCAAGAGACCCAGTACTTC. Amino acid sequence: CASSSGLAGTRQETQYF.

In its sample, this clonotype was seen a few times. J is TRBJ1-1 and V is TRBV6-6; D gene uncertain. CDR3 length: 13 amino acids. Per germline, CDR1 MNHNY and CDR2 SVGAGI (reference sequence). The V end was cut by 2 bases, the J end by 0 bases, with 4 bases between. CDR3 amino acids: CASSYILNTEAFF. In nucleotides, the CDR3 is TGTGCCAGCAGTTACATCCTGAACACTGAAGCTTTCTTT.

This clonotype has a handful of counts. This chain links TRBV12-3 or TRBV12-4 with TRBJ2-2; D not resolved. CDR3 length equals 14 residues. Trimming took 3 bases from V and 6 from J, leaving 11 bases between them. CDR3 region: CASSFREVPGELFF. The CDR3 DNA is TGTGCCAGCAGTTTTAGGGAAGTTCCCGGGGAGCTGTTTTTT.

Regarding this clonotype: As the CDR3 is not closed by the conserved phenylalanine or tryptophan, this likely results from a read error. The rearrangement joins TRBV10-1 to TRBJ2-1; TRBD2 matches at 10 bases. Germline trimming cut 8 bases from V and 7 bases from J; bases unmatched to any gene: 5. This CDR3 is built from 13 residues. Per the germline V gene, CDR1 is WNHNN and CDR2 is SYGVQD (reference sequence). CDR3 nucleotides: TGCGCCAGCTCCCGAGCGGGGGGGAATGAGCAGTTCGTC. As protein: CASSRAGGNEQFV.

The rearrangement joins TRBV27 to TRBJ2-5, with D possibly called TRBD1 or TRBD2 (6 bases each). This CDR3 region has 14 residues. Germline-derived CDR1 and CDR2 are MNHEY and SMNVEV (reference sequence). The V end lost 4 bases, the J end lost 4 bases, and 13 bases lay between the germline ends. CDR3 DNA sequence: TGTGCCAGCAGTTCGGGGGCCCCCGTAGAGACCCAGTACTTC. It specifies CASSSGAPVETQYF.

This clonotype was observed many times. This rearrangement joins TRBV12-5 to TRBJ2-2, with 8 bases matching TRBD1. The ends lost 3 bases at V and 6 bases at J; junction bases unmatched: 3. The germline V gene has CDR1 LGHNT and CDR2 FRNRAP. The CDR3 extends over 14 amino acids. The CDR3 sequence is CASGFGQGPGELFF. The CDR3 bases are TGTGCTAGTGGTTTCGGACAGGGACCCGGGGAGCTGTTTTTT.

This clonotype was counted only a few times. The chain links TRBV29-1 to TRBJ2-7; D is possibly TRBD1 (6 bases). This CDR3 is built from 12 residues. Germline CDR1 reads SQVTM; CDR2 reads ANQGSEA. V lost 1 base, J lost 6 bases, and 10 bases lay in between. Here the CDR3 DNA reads TGCAGCGTTGAAGCCACAGGGAGCGAGCAGTACGTC. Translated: CSVEATGSEQYV.

The CDR3 sequence: CATSDRITGELFF. CDR3 DNA: TGTGCCACTTCGGACAGAATCACCGGGGAGCTGTTTTTT. The rearrangement joins TRBV24-1 to TRBJ2-2, with D possibly matching TRBD1 (6 bases). The germline V gene has CDR1 KGHDR and CDR2 SFDVKD. Trimming cost V 10 bases and J 4 bases, with 12 bases left between them. The CDR3 loop spans 13 amino acids.

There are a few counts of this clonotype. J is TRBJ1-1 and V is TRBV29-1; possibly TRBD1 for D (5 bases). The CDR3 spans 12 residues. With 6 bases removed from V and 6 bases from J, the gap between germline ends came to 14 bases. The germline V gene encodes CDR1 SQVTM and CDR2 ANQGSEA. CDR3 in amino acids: CSVLSTGAEAFF. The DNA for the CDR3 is TGCAGCGTCCTTTCGACGGGGGCTGAAGCTTTCTTT.

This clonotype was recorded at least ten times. CDR3 sequence (DNA): TGTGCCAGCTCACCTGGAGCCGATAATGAAAAACTGTTTTTT. Amino acid sequence: CASSPGADNEKLFF. V and J are TRBV18 and TRBJ1-4; D ambiguous. With 3 bases removed from V and 4 bases from J, the gap between germline ends came to 9 bases. There are 14 residues in the CDR3. CDR1 and CDR2 from the germline V gene are KGHSH and LQKENI.

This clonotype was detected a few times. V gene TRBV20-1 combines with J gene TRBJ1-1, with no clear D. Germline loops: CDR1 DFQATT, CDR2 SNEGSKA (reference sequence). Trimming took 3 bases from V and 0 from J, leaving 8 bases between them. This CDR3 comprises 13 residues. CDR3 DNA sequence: TGCAGTGCTAGTAAGGGAATGAACACTGAAGCTTTCTTT. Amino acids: CSASKGMNTEAFF.

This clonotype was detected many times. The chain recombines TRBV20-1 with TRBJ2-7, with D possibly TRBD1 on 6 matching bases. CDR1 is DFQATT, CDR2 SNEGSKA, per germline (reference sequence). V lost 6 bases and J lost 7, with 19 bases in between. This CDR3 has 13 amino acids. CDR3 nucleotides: TGCAGTGCCAGTATACAGGGTGGTGGTGAGCAGTACGTC. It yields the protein CSASIQGGGEQYV.

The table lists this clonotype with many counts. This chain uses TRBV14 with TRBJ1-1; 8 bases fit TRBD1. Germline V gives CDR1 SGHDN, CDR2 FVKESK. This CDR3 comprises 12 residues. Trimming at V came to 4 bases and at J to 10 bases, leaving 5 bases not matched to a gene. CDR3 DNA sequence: TGTGCCAGCAGCCGAGCCACAGGGGGAGCTTTCTTT. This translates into CASSRATGGAFF.

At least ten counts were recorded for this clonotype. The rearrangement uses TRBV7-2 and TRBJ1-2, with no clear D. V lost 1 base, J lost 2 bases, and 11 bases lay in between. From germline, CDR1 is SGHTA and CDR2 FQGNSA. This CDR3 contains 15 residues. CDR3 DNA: TGTGCCAGCAGCTTAGTAGCCGGCCCGAACTATGGCTACACCTTC. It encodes CASSLVAGPNYGYTF.

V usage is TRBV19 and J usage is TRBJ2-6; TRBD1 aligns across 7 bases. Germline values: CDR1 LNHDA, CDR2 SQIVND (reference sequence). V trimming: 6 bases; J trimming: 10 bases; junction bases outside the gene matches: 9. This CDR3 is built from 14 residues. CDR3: CASRPGTEKNVLTF. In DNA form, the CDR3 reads TGTGCCAGTAGGCCCGGGACAGAAAAGAACGTCCTGACTTTC. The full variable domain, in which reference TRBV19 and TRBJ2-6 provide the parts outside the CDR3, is DGGITQSPKYLFRKEGQNVTLSCEQNLNHDAMYWYRQDPGQGLRLIYYSQIVNDFQKGDIAEGYSVSREKKESFPLTVTSAQKNPTAFYLCASRPGTEKNVLTFGAGSRLTVL.